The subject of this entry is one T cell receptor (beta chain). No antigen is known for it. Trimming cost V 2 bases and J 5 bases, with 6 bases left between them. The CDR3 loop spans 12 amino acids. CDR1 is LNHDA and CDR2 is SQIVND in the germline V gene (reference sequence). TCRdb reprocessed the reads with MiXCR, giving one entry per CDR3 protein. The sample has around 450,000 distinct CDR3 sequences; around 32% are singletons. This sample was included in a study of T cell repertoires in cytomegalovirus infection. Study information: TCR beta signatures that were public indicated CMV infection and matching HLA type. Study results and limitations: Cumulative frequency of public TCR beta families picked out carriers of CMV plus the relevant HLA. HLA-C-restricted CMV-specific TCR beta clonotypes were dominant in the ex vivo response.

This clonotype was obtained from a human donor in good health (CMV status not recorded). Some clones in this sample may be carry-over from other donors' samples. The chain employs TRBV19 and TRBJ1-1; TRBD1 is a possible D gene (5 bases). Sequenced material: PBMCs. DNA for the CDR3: TGTGCCAGTAGTATATGGGGGACTGAAGCTTTCTTT. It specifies CASSIWGTEAFF.